Given below is one T cell receptor beta chain in context. Its antigen specificity is not known. Base qualities are missing; no much larger clone stands one base away. From a lookup of the germline V gene, CDR1 and CDR2 are SGHDN and FVKESK. The CDR3, cysteine through phenylalanine, is 18 amino acids long. Only the CDR3 DNA is retained, 54 bases long and in frame from the first base. Trimming takes 0 bases off V and 3 bases off J; junction bases not matched to a gene: 7. This entry comes from a study of blood T cell repertoires in COVID-19 (dated by TCRdb to about 2020). Concerning the study at large: Samples covering the acute and convalescent phases of COVID-19 were provided by collaborators in the United States, Italy and Spain. The material from the prospective study consisted of cDNA or gDNA derived from T cells, B-cell-depleted T cells, or PBMCs. The dataset comprised deeply sampled blood TCRbeta repertoires from subjects exposed to, actively infected with, or recovered from COVID-19. The repertoires were released in a freely available public database meant as a resource for research on the immune response to SARS-CoV-2. The samples were drawn from the first 160 participants of the ongoing ImmuneRACE study and from 1,254 subjects provided by 6 global collaborators. A de-identified subject ID, COVID-19 status, age in years and sex were almost always included in the sample metadata. Where available, HLA class I and class II types were taken from metadata supplied by the sample provider and were not determined by assay-based typing. The investigation overall reported the following: How much clinical and demographic metadata was included differed by source and by participant, and the metadata was provided uncurated.

The immunoSEQ Assay, a bias-controlled multiplex PCR, was used to amplify TCRbeta CDR3 regions from genomic DNA. Turning to the authors' computational methods: Nucleated cell counts per sample were estimated from amplification of reference gene primers within the assay. Sequence reads were collapsed and filtered to measure the absolute abundance of every unique TCRbeta CDR3 rearrangement. For each sample, productive Simpson clonality was calculated by taking the square root of Simpson's diversity index across productive rearrangements. TCRdb took this table from immuneACCESS and kept in-frame rearrangements with V and J called. Such tables lack part of the clones; where checked against another copy, unresolved V genes explain under half of the gap, and the rest is unexplained. The D gene and trimming were derived from the DNA, and the V and J assignments and clone size from that table. This sample gives some 130,000 clones in total; 88% of them show up just once. The top ten constitute less than 2.5% of the sample.

Whole blood was collected in K2EDTA tubes by collaborating institutions according to the institutions' own protocols. For TCRbeta analysis, collaborators shipped samples in one of three forms: frozen whole blood, isolated PBMCs, or DNA extracted from either of those sample types. The sequence was obtained from a man aged 70 or older with active COVID-19. The sequencing input was peripheral blood. The chain is assembled from TRBV14 and TRBJ2-1; 11 bases in the junction line up with TRBD2. The bases read TGTGCCAGCAGCCAAGATCCCGAACTAGCGGGAGACTACAATGAGCAGTTCTTC. It encodes CASSQDPELAGDYNEQFF.